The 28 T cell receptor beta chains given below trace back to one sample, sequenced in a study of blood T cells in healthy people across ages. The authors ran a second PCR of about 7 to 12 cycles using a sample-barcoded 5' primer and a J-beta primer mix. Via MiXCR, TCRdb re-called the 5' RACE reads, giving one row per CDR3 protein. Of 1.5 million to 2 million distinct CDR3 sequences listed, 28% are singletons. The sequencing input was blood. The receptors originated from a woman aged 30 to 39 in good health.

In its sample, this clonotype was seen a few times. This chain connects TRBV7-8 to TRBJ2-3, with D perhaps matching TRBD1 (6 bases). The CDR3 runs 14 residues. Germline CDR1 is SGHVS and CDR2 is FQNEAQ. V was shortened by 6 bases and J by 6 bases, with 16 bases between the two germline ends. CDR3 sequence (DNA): TGTGCCAGCAGTCGCACAGGGCCGGGGGATACGCAGTATTTT. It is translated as CASSRTGPGDTQYF.

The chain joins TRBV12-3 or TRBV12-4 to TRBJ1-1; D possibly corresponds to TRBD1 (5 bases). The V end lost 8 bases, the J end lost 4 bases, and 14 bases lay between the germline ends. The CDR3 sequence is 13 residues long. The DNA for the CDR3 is TGTGCCAGCTCAAGGACATGGGGCACTGAAGCTTTCTTT. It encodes CASSRTWGTEAFF.

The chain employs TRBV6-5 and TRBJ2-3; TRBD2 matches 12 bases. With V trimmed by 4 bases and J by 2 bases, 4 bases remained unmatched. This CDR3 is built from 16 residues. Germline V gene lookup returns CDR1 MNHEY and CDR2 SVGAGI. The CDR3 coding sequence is TGTGCCAGCAGTTTGACTAGCGGGAGATTCACAGATACGCAGTATTTT. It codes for CASSLTSGRFTDTQYF.

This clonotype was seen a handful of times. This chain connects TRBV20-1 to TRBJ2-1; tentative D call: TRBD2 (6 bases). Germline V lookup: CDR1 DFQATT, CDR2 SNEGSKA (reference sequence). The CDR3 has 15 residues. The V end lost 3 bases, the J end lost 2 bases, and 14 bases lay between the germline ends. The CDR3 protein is CSASTGGGAYNEQFF. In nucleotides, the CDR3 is TGCAGTGCTAGTACTGGGGGAGGCGCCTACAATGAGCAGTTCTTC.

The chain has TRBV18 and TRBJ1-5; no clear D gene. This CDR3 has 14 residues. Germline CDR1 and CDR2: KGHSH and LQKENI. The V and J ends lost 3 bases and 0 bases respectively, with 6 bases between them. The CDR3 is CASSPVFSNQPQHF. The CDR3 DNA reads TGTGCCAGCTCACCGGTATTTAGCAATCAGCCCCAGCATTTT.

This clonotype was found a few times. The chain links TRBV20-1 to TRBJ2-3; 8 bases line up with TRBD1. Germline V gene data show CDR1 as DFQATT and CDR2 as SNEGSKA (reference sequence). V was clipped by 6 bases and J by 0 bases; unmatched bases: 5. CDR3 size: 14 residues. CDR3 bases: TGCAGTGCCCCGGGACAGGAGAGCACAGATACGCAGTATTTT. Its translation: CSAPGQESTDTQYF.

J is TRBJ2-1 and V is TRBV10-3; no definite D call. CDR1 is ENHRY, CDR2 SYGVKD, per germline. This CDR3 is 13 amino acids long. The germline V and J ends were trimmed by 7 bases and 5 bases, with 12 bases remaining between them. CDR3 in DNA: TGTGCCATCACGGCTAGTGTTGACAATGAGCAGTTCTTC. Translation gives CAITASVDNEQFF.

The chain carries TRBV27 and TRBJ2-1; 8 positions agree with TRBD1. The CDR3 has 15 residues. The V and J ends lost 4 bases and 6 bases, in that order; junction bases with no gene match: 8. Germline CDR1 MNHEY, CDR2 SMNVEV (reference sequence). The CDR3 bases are TGTGCCAGCAGTTCGACAGGGGCGCGGGGCAATGAGCAGTTCTTC. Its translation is CASSSTGARGNEQFF.

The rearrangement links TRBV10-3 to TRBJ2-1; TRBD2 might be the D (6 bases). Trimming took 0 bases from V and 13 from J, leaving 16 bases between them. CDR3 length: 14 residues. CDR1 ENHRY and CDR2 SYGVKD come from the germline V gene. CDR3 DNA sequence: TGTGCCATCAGTGAGTCCGGCGGAGGGGAGACCCAGTTCTTC. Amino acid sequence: CAISESGGGETQFF.

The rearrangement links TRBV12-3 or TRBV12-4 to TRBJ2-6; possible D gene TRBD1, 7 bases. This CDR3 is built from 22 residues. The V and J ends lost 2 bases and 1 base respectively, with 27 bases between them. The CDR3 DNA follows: TGTGCCAGCAGTTTAAACGGTTTAGGTGGAAACTCAGGGGGGTCTGGGGCCAACGTCCTGACTTTC. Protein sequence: CASSLNGLGGNSGGSGANVLTF.

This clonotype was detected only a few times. The CDR3 loop is CASSTGTIEETQYF. The CDR3 nucleotides are TGCGCCAGCAGCACCGGGACTATCGAAGAGACCCAGTACTTC. The J gene is TRBJ2-5, the V gene TRBV5-1; 7 bases agree with TRBD2. Germline CDR1 reads SGHRS; CDR2 reads YFSETQ. Trimming cost V 4 bases and J 3 bases; bases outside gene matches: 6. The CDR3 extends over 14 amino acids.

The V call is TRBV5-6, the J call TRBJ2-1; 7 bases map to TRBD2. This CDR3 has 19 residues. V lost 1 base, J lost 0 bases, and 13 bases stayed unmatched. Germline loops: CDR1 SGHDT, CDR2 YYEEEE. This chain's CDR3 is CASSLYGGSGFSSYNEQFF. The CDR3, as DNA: TGTGCCAGCAGCTTGTATGGCGGGAGTGGTTTCAGCTCCTACAATGAGCAGTTCTTC. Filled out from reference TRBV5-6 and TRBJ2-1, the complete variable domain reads DAGVTQSPTHLIKTRGQQVTLRCSPKSGHDTVSWYQQALGQGPQFIFQYYEEEERQRGNFPDRFSGHQFPNYSSELNVNALLLGDSALYLCASSLYGGSGFSSYNEQFFGPGTRLTVL.

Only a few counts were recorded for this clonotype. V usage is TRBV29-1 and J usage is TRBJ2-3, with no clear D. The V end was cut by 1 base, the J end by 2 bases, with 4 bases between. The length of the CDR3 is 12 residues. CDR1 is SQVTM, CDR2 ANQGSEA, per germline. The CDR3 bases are TGCAGCGTTGAAGCCATCACAGATACGCAGTATTTT. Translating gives CSVEAITDTQYF.

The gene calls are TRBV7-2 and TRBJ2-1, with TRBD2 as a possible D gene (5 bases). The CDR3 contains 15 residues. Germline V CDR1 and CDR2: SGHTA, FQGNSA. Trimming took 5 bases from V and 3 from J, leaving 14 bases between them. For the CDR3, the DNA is TGTGCCAGCAGCGCCAACCCGGACTTCTACAATGAGCAGTTCTTC. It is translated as CASSANPDFYNEQFF.

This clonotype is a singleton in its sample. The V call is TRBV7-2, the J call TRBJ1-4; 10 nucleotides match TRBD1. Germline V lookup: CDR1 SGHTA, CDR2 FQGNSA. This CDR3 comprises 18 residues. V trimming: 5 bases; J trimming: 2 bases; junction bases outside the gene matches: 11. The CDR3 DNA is TGTGCCAGCAGCCCTGGGACAGGGGCGGTGGGCACTAATGAAAAACTGTTTTTT. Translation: CASSPGTGAVGTNEKLFF.

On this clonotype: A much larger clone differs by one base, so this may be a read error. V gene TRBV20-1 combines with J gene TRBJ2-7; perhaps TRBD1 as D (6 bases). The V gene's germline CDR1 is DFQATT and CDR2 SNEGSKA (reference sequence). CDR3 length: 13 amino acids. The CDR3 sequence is CSAGTSTVRERYF. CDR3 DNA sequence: TGCAGTGCGGGGACATCCACCGTGAGAGAGCGGTACTTC.

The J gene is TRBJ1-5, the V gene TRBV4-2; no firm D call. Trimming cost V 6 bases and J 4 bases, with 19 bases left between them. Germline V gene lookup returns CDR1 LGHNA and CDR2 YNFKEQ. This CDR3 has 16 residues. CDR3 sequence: CASSRADTVTNQPQHF. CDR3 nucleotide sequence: TGTGCCAGCAGTAGGGCGGATACAGTAACTAATCAGCCCCAGCATTTT.

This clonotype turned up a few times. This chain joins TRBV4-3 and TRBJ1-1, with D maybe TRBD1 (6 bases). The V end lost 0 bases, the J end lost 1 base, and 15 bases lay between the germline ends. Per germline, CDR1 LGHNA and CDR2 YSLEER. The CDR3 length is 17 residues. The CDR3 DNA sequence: TGCGCCAGCAGCCAAGAAGTGCCAGGGGCGGGGAACACTGAAGCTTTCTTT. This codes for CASSQEVPGAGNTEAFF.

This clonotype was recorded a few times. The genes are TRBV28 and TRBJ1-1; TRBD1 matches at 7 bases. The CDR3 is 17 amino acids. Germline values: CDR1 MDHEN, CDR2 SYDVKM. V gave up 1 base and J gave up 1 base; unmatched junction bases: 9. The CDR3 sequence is CASSLLFLGTENTEAFF. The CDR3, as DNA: TGTGCCAGCAGTTTATTATTCCTGGGGACAGAGAACACTGAAGCTTTCTTT.

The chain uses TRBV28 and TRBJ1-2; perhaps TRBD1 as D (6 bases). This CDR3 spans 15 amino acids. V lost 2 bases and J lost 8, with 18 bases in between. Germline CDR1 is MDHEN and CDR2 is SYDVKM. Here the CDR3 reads CASSLRQEVYGGYTF. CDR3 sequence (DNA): TGTGCCAGCAGTTTACGACAGGAGGTCTATGGGGGCTACACCTTC.

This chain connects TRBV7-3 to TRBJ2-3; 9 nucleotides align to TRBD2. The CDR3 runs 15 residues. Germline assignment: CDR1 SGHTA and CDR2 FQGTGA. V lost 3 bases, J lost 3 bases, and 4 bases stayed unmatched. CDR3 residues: CASSFRGGGTDTQYF. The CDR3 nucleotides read TGTGCCAGCAGCTTTCGCGGGGGGGGTACAGATACGCAGTATTTT.

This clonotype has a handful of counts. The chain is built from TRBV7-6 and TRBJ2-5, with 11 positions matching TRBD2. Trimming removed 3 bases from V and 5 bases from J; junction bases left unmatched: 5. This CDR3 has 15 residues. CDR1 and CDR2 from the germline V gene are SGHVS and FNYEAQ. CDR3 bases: TGTGCCAGCAGCTTTAGTAGCGGGAGGGCGGAGACCCAGTACTTC. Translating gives CASSFSSGRAETQYF.

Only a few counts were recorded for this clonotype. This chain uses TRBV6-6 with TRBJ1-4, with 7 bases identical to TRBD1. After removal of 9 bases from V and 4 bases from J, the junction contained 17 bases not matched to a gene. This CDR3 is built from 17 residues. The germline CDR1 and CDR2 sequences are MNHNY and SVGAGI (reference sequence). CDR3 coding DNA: TGTGCCAGTACTCCCGGGCGGGGTGGGACAGTTAATGAAAAACTGTTTTTT. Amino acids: CASTPGRGGTVNEKLFF.

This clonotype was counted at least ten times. CDR3 region: CASIWQGGNEQYF. The CDR3 DNA follows: TGTGCCAGCATATGGCAGGGCGGTAACGAGCAGTACTTC. The genes are TRBV5-6 and TRBJ2-7, with D possibly TRBD1 on 5 matching bases. Germline V gives CDR1 SGHDT, CDR2 YYEEEE. V was shortened by 6 bases and J by 5 bases, with 15 bases between the two germline ends. The CDR3 loop spans 13 amino acids.

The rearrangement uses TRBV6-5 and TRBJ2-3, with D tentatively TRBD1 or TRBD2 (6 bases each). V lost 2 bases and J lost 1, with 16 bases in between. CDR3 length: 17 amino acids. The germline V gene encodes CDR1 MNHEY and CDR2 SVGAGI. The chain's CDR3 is CASSYGGGVGGTDTQYF. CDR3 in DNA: TGTGCCAGCAGTTACGGGGGCGGGGTCGGGGGCACAGATACGCAGTATTTT.

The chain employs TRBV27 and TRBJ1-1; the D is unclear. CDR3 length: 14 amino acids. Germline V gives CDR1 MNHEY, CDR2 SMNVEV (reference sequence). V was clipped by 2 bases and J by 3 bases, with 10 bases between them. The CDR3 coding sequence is TGTGCCAGCAGTTTACGGAGTCAGTACACTGAAGCTTTCTTT. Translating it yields CASSLRSQYTEAFF.

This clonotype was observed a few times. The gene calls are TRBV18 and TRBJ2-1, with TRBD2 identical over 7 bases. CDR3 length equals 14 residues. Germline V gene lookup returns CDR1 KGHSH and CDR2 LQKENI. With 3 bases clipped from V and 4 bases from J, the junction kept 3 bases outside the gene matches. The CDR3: CASSPQAGYNEQFF. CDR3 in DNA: TGTGCCAGCTCACCTCAAGCGGGGTACAATGAGCAGTTCTTC.

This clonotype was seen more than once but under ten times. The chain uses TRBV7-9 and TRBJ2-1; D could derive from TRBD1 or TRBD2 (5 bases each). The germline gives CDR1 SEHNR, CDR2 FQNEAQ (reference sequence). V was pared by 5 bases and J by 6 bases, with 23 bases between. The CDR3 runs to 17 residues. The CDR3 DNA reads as TGTGCCAGCAGCAATACCAATGAGGGGACCCCCCGCAATGAGCAGTTCTTC. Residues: CASSNTNEGTPRNEQFF.